The sequence of this TCR beta chain was determined in a study of blood T cells in healthy people across ages. Healthy Caucasians from Russia aged about 6 to 95 served as donors. Samples each had at least 6 micrograms of total RNA extracted. Sample-barcoded 5' priming and a J-beta primer mix drove a second PCR of about 6 to 12 cycles. One entry per CDR3 protein, called by TCRdb with MiXCR from the 5' RACE reads. This table has about 630,000 distinct CDR3 sequences, 20% to 25% appearing once. The CDR3 has 13 residues. Germline loops: CDR1 SGHRS, CDR2 YFSETQ. The sample comprised blood. V gene TRBV5-1 combines with J gene TRBJ2-5; either TRBD1 or TRBD2 may supply D (5 bases each). The DNA end is a closer match to TRBJ2-7, so the J assignment may be wrong. This sequence was found in a man in his 70s in good health. CDR3 coding DNA: TGCGCCAGCAGGGACCCGAGGGGCTACGAGCAGTACTTC. Translation gives CASRDPRGYEQYF.